Detailed here is one T cell receptor beta chain. The antigen is unknown. The J segment lost 9 bases and the V segment lost 2 bases, leaving 4 bases of the junction unmatched. Germline V gene data show CDR1 as DFQATT and CDR2 as SNEGSKA (reference sequence). The CDR3 sequence is 13 residues long. 5'RACE, which relied on constant-segment primers, yielded TCR alpha and TCR beta cDNA libraries carrying sample barcodes and UMIs. A single record per CDR3 protein comes from TCRdb applying MiXCR to the 5' RACE reads. Among some 300,000 distinct CDR3 sequences listed, less than 25% were seen once. These data belong to a study of T-cell memory formation after mild COVID-19. Overall study findings and caveats: Pre-infection memory already had some responding clones, implying cross-reactive memory joined. Most CD4+ clones that shrank were in CM and EM, while CD8+ ones turned up in EMRA.

The clonotype originates from a man aged 18 to 35 who had mild COVID-19 (a few samples of this study predate the infection). Cell type and time point are not known. Sequences were obtained from PBMCs or a T cell subset sorted from them (not recorded which). The V call is TRBV20-1, the J call TRBJ2-1; 10 bases are a match to TRBD2. Written as DNA, the CDR3 is TGCAGTGCTAGAACTACTAGCGGGGTTGAGCAGTTCTTC. This sequence encodes CSARTTSGVEQFF.